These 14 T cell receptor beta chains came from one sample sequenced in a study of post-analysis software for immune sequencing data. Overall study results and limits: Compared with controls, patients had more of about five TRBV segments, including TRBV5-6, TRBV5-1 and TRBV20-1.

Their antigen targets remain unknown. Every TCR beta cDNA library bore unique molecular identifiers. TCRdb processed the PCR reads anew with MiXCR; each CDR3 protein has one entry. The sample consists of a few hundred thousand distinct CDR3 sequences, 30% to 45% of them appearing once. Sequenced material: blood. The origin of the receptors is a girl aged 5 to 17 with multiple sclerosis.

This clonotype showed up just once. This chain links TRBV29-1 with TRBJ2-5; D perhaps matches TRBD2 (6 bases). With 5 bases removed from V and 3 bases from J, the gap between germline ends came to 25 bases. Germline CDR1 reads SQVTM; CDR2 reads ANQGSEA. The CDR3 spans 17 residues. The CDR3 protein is CSVLVAPPGLKKETQYF. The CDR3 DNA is TGCAGCGTTCTCGTAGCTCCCCCGGGACTCAAGAAAGAGACCCAGTACTTC.

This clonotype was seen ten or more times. The CDR3 DNA follows: TGTGCCAGCAGACCTAGACTAGGGGTCCACAATGAGCAGTTCTTC. It specifies CASRPRLGVHNEQFF. This chain uses TRBV6-6 with TRBJ2-1, with D possibly being TRBD2 (6 bases). Germline loops: CDR1 MNHNY, CDR2 SVGAGI (reference sequence). V lost 6 bases, J lost 5 bases, and 17 bases lay in between. This CDR3 spans 15 amino acids.

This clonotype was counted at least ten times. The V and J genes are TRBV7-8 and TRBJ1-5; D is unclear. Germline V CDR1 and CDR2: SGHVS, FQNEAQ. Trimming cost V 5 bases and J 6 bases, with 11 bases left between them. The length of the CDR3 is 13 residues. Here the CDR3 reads CASSPERPQPQHF. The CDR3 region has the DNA TGTGCCAGCAGCCCGGAGAGGCCTCAGCCCCAGCATTTT.

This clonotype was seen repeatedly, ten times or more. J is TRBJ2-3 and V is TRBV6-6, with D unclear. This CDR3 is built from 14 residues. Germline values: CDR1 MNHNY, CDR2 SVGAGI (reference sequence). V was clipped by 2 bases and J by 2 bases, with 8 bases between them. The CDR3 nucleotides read TGTGCCAGCAGTTACCGGGCCTTCACAGATACGCAGTATTTT. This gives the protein CASSYRAFTDTQYF.

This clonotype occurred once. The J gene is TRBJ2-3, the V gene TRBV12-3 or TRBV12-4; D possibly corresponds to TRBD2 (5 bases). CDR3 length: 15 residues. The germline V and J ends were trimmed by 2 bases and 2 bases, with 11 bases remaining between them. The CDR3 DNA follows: TGTGCCAGCAGTTTATTGGGAGTGTTCACAGATACGCAGTATTTT. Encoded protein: CASSLLGVFTDTQYF.

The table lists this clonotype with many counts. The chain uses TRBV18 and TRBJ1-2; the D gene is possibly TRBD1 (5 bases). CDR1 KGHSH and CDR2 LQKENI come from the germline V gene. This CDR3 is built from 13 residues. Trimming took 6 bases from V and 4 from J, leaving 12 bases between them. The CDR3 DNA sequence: TGTGCCAGCTCTCGCGGGACCCTCTATGGCTACACCTTC. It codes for CASSRGTLYGYTF.

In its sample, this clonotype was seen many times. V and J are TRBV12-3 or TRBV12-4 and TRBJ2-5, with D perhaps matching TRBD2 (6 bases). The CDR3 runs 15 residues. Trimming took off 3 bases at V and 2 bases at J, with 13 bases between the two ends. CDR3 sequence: CASSFGAGRQETQYF. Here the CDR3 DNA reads TGTGCCAGCAGTTTCGGCGCGGGAAGACAAGAGACCCAGTACTTC.

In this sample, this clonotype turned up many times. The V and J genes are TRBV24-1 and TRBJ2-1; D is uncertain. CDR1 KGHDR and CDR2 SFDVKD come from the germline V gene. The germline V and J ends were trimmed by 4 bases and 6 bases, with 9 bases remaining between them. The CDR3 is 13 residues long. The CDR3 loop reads CATSDPRFNEQFF. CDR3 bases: TGTGCCACCAGTGACCCCAGGTTCAATGAGCAGTTCTTC.

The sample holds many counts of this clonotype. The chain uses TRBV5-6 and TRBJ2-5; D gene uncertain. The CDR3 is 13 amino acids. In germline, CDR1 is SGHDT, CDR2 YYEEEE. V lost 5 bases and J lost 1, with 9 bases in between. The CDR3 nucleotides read TGTGCCAGCAGGTCGTACCTCCAAGAGACCCAGTACTTC. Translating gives CASRSYLQETQYF. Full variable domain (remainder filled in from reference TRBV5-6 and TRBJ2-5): DAGVTQSPTHLIKTRGQQVTLRCSPKSGHDTVSWYQQALGQGPQFIFQYYEEEERQRGNFPDRFSGHQFPNYSSELNVNALLLGDSALYLCASRSYLQETQYFGPGTRLLVL.

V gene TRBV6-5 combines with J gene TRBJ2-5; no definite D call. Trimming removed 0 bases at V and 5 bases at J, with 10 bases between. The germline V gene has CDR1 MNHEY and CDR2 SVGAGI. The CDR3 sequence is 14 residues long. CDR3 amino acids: CASSYSLGWETQYF. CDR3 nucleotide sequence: TGTGCCAGCAGTTACTCCTTGGGCTGGGAGACCCAGTACTTC.

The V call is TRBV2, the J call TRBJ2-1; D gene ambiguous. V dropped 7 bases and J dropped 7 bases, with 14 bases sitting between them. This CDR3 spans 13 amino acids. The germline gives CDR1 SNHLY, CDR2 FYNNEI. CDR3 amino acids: CASKDPARNEQFF. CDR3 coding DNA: TGTGCCAGCAAGGATCCAGCTCGTAATGAGCAGTTCTTC.

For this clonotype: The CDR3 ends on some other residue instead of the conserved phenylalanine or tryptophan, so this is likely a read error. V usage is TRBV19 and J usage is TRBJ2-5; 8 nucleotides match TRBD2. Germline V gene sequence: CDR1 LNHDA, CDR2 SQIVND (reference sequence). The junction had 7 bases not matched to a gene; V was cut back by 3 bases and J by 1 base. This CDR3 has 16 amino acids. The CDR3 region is CASSIVSGILQETQYV. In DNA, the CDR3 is TGTGCCAGTAGTATCGTTAGCGGGATACTCCAAGAGACCCAGTACGTC.

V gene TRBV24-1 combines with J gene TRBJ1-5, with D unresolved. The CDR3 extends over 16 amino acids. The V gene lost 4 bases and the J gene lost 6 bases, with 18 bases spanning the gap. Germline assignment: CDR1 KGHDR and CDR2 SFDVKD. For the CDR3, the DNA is TGTGCCACCAGTGACCCAGGATCTCCTCGGGGTCAGCCCCAGCATTTT. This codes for CATSDPGSPRGQPQHF.

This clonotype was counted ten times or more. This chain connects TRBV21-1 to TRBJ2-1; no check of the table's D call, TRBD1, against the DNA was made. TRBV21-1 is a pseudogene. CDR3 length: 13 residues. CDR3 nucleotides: TGTGCCAGCAGCAAAGGGACGGGGGACGAGCAGTTCTTC. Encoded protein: CASSKGTGDEQFF.